This T cell receptor beta chain was recovered during a study of technical replicates of blood from a handful of donors. V gave up 7 bases and J gave up 1 base, with 14 bases separating them. The CDR3 runs 15 residues. Germline lookup yields CDR1 MNHEY and CDR2 SMNVEV (reference sequence). This clone was counted a single time. The assay was immunoSEQ multiplex PCR, and TCRdb's table has in-frame clones only and misses some. Among around 73,000 clones, 85% to 95% were seen once, and the ten largest hold 4.7%. The chain uses TRBV27 and TRBJ2-1, with a weak D call TRBD2 (6 bases). The sample consisted of PBMCs. The receptor comes from a human donor in good health. Some clones in this sample may be carry-over from other donors' samples. CDR3 DNA sequence: TGTGCCAGCACCCTCGGGAGTTCATCCTACAATGAGCAGTTCTTC. Protein: CASTLGSSSYNEQFF.